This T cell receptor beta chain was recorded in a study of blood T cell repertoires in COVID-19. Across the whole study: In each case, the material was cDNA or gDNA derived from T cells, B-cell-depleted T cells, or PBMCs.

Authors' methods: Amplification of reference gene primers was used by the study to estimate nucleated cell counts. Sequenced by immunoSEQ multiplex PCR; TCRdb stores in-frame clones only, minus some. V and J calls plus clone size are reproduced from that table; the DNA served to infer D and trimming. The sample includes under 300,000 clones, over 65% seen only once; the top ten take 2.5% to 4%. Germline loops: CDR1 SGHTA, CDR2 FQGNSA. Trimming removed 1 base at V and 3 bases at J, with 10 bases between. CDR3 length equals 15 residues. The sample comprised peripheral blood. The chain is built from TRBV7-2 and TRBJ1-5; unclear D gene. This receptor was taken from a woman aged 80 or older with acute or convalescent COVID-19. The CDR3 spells CASSLEGELNQPQHF. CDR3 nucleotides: TGTGCCAGCAGCTTAGAGGGAGAACTCAATCAGCCCCAGCATTTT.